A single T cell receptor (beta chain) is shown here with its context. The sample originates from a study of blood T cell repertoires in COVID-19. For the study at large: There were acute and convalescent COVID-19 samples, and they came from the United States, Italy and Spain. Sample material is recorded as cDNA or gDNA derived from T cells, B-cell-depleted T cells, or PBMCs.

Original handling: For nucleated cells, counts were estimated from reference gene primer amplification. Assay used: immunoSEQ multiplex PCR; TCRdb lists only in-frame clones, some missing. The V and J calls and clone size are taken from that table; D and trimming were inferred from the DNA. The sample has under 300,000 clones; approximately 88% are singletons. With 2 bases clipped from V and 3 bases from J, the junction kept 2 bases outside the gene matches. This CDR3 has 14 amino acids. CDR1 and CDR2 from the germline V gene are GTSNPN and SVGIG (reference sequence). The chain carries TRBV30 and TRBJ2-3, with 10 bases matching TRBD2. This clonotype originated in a woman aged 25-40 years with acute or convalescent COVID-19. Sequenced: peripheral blood. The CDR3 loop reads CAWSLAGVTDTQYF. DNA for the CDR3: TGTGCCTGGAGTCTAGCGGGAGTTACAGATACGCAGTATTTT.